This TCR beta chain was identified during a study of T cells in Graves' hyperthyroidism and ophthalmopathy. The overall study: Any treatment followed the collection of peripheral blood at initial diagnosis. Overall study results and limits: Clonotypes that were expanded in thyroid above 0.001 mostly appeared in blood too.

Amplified TCR beta CDR3 regions derived from RNA transcripts. The primer set for the first-round RT-PCR of the TCR CDR3 was HTBI. One entry per CDR3 protein, called by TCRdb with MiXCR from the multiplex PCR reads. The sample lists around 620,000 distinct CDR3 sequences, 14% seen once, with about 7% in the top ten. This clonotype was recorded many times. The antigen remains unidentified. With duration under 3 months, ophthalmopathy was active: Clinical Activity Score at least 3, NOSPECS at least 4. Trimming removed 3 bases from V and 8 bases from J, with 17 bases in between. The CDR3 has 15 residues. CDR1 and CDR2 from the germline V gene are SGHTA and FQGNSA.

This chain joins TRBV7-2 and TRBJ2-1; no clear D gene. This sequence originates from a woman under 30 with Graves' ophthalmopathy. The sample was blood. The CDR3 is CASSFRRSFRDEQFF. The CDR3 DNA is TGTGCCAGCAGCTTTCGGCGGTCTTTCCGCGATGAGCAGTTCTTC.